These T cell receptor beta chains were read from a single sample in a study of blood T cells in healthy people across ages. Each CDR3 protein gets one entry after TCRdb re-called the 5' RACE reads with MiXCR. The table lists 1.4 million or so distinct CDR3 sequences, approximately 39% of them singletons. Sample: blood. These receptors came from a woman aged 18-30 years in good health. CDR3s leave out the opening cysteine and the closing phenylalanine or tryptophan.

TRBJ2-1 | TRBV6-2/TRBV6-3 | ASTAGREQF
TRBJ2-3 | TRBV29-1 | SVEDQTRTDTQY
TRBJ2-1 | TRBV2 | ASSAIRHEQF
TRBJ1-1 | TRBV5-1 | ASSRQGQWRNTEAF
TRBJ2-5 | TRBV29-1 | SVEGRSGINGQY
TRBJ2-1 | TRBV7-9 | ASSLVSGPSYNEQF
TRBJ1-2 | TRBV7-9 | ASSSSLPTGSEDYGYT
TRBJ1-3 | TRBV7-9 | ASSLPNGRGSGNTIY
TRBJ1-2 | TRBV20-1 | TTGGRANYGYT
TRBJ2-5 | TRBV12-3/TRBV12-4 | ATRGQPETQY
TRBJ2-6 | TRBV10-3 | AISDPGRTSGANVLT
TRBJ2-7 | TRBV4-2 | ASSQGEGKDEQY
TRBJ2-7 | TRBV7-9 | ASSLIPNNYEQY
TRBJ2-1 | TRBV29-1 | SVGQGGLNEQF
TRBJ2-7 | TRBV4-1 | ASSARQGYEQY
TRBJ2-3 | TRBV9 | ASSVAAGGLTDTQY
TRBJ1-2 | TRBV20-1 | SARDLGQGARGYT
TRBJ2-7 | TRBV7-9 | ASSPPGLAATYEQY
TRBJ2-3 | TRBV9 | ASSVDGGTQY
TRBJ2-3 | TRBV11-2 | ASSLKVVAADTQY
TRBJ1-5 | TRBV20-1 | SARMIGDSNQPQH
TRBJ2-1 | TRBV20-1 | SALVRAGGSHNEQF
TRBJ2-1 | TRBV20-1 | SPLAGSYNEQF
TRBJ1-4 | TRBV7-9 | ASGTAATNEKLF
TRBJ1-1 | TRBV13 | ASSQTGNLVTEAF